The sequence of this TCR beta chain was determined in a study of shared clonotypes between healthy human individuals. Repertoires were generated with immunoSEQ multiplex PCR, while TCRdb's copy carries only in-frame clones and drops some. The sample lists more than 2,000,000 clones; over 90% were seen once. The length of the CDR3 is 13 residues. Germline-derived CDR1 and CDR2 are SQVTM and ANQGSEA. The V end was cut by 5 bases, the J end by 3 bases, with 11 bases between. V gene TRBV29-1 combines with J gene TRBJ1-5; D unresolved. This TCR derives from a man aged 18 to 35 in good health. Some clones in this sample may be carry-over from other donors' samples. Sample: naive CD4+ T cells from PBMCs. Subset in this sample: CD45RA+ positively selected. The CDR3 loop reads CSVRAGDNQPQHF. The CDR3 bases are TGCAGCGTTCGCGCTGGCGACAATCAGCCCCAGCATTTT.